This entry concerns a single T cell receptor beta chain. Sequencing used immunoSEQ multiplex PCR; TCRdb keeps in-frame clones, though not all of them. The repertoire has about 72,000 clones, approximately 79% of them found once; the top ten carry approximately 3.7%. This entry is derived from a study of early stage breast cancer tumors. The junction had 8 bases not matched to a gene; V was cut back by 5 bases and J by 6 bases. CDR1 is LNHDA, CDR2 SQIVND, per germline (reference sequence). The CDR3 length is 14 residues. This TCR derives from a person aged 60 to 70 with breast cancer. J is TRBJ2-7 and V is TRBV19, with TRBD1 matching 9 bases. Material: blood. CDR3 DNA: TGTGCCAGTAGTTCCCGGGACAGGGCAGGCGAGCAGTACTTC. Protein: CASSSRDRAGEQYF. Filled out from reference TRBV19 and TRBJ2-7, the complete variable domain reads DGGITQSPKYLFRKEGQNVTLSCEQNLNHDAMYWYRQDPGQGLRLIYYSQIVNDFQKGDIAEGYSVSREKKESFPLTVTSAQKNPTAFYLCASSSRDRAGEQYFGPGTRLTVT.